This TCR beta chain was identified in a study of shared clonotypes between healthy human individuals. This clone has just one count. The CDR3 spans 15 residues. Germline V gives CDR1 MNHEY, CDR2 SVGAGI. J lost 1 base, V lost 6 bases, and 6 bases had no gene match. TCRdb's table, derived via immunoSEQ multiplex PCR, lists solely in-frame clones and lacks some. The table shows 2,500,000 or so clones, with approximately 94% occurring only once. The rearrangement joins TRBV6-5 to TRBJ2-7; 10 bases map to TRBD1. The sequencing sample was made of naive CD4+ T cells sorted from blood. The subset: CD45RA+ positively selected. The TCR comes from a man between 18 and 35 years old in good health. The CDR3 region has the DNA TGTGCCAGCAGCCAAGGACAGGGGGGGTCCTACGAGCAGTACTTC. As protein: CASSQGQGGSYEQYF.